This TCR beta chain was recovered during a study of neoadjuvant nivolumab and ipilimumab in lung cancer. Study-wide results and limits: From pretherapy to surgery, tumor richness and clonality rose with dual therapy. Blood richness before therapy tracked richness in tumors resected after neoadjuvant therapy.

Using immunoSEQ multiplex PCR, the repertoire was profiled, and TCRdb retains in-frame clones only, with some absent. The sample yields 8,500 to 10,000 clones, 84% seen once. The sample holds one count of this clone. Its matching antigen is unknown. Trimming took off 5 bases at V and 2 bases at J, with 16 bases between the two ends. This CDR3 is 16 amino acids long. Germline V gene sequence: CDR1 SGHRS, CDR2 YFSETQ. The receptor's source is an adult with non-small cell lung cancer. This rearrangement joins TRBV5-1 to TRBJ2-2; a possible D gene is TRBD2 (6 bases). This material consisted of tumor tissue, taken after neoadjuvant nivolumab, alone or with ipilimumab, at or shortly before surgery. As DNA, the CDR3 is TGCGCCAGCAGTCGCGGTGGGGGAGGAAACACCGGGGAGCTGTTTTTT. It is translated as CASSRGGGGNTGELFF. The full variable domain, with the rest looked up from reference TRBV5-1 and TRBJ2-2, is KAGVTQTPRYLIKTRGQQVTLSCSPISGHRSVSWYQQTPGQGLQFLFEYFSETQRNKGNFPGRFSGRQFSNSRSEMNVSTLELGDSALYLCASSRGGGGNTGELFFGEGSRLTVL.